Listed below are T cell receptor beta chains from one sample, sequenced in a study of T-cell reconstitution after alpha-beta-depleted transplantation in children. TCRdb used MiXCR to reprocess the PCR reads, holding one entry per CDR3 protein. This sample yields 600,000 to 700,000 distinct CDR3 sequences, of which 13% are seen a single time; 0.65% to 0.9% belongs to the top ten. This material consisted of PBMCs, taken before TCRalphabeta/CD19-depleted stem cell transplant. The receptors come from a girl between 2 and 10 years old with congenital amegakaryocytic thrombocytopenia, due to receive a stem cell transplant. CDR3s include the opening cysteine and the closing phenylalanine or tryptophan. D genes are given only for firm matches. Size values are once, few and many counts, or a class for expanded clones, and some rows have none.

TRBJ2-3 TRBV20-1 NA many CSAKGGVVRVDTQYF TGCAGTGCTAAAGGCGGGGTCGTACGTGTGGATACGCAGTATTTT
TRBJ2-7 TRBV20-1 TRBD1 few CSATDRGRTYEQYF TGCAGTGCCACCGACAGGGGGCGCACCTACGAGCAGTACTTC
TRBJ2-7 TRBV12-3/TRBV12-4 NA few CASSRSGRGTYEQYF TGTGCCAGCAGTAGGTCGGGGAGGGGGACCTACGAGCAGTACTTC
TRBJ2-4 TRBV9 NA many CASSVDGFIQYF TGTGCCAGCAGCGTAGATGGGTTCATTCAGTACTTC
TRBJ2-7 TRBV12-3/TRBV12-4 TRBD2 NA CASTPSGRASEQYF TGTGCCAGCACCCCTAGCGGGAGGGCCTCCGAGCAGTACTTC
TRBJ1-3 TRBV12-3/TRBV12-4 NA NA CASSPIRSSGNTIYF TGTGCCAGCAGTCCTATAAGGAGCTCTGGAAACACCATATATTTT
TRBJ2-4 TRBV6-5 NA many CASSYSPKNIQYF TGTGCCAGCAGTTACTCCCCAAAAAACATTCAGTACTTC
TRBJ2-7 TRBV7-9 NA NA CASSLARVRSAYEQYF TGTGCCAGCAGCTTAGCGCGGGTCAGGAGCGCCTACGAGCAGTACTTC
TRBJ1-1 TRBV29-1 NA many CSVEMGDLNTEAFF TGCAGCGTTGAGATGGGTGACTTGAACACTGAAGCTTTCTTT
TRBJ2-2 TRBV20-1 NA many CSARSPLEGASGELFF TGCAGTGCTAGATCCCCTTTGGAGGGGGCCAGCGGGGAGCTGTTTTTT
TRBJ2-7 TRBV12-3/TRBV12-4 TRBD1 many CASTQGVSYEQYF TGTGCCAGCACACAGGGGGTATCCTACGAGCAGTACTTC
TRBJ2-1 TRBV6-5 NA few CASSYSAGIRNEQFF TGTGCCAGCAGTTACTCGGCAGGGATCCGCAATGAGCAGTTCTTC
TRBJ2-3 TRBV7-2 NA NA CASSLRGRFTDTQYF TGTGCCAGCAGCTTACGAGGGCGCTTCACAGATACGCAGTATTTT
TRBJ1-6 TRBV15 NA many CATSPRLVFSPLHF TGTGCCACCAGCCCGCGCCTGGTTTTTTCACCCCTCCACTTT
TRBJ2-1 TRBV12-3/TRBV12-4 TRBD2 many CASRLTSGSRNEQFF TGTGCCAGCAGGCTTACTAGCGGGAGTCGCAATGAGCAGTTCTTC
TRBJ2-3 TRBV20-1 TRBD2 many CSARSGSPDSTDTQYF TGCAGTGCTAGAAGCGGGAGCCCCGATAGCACAGATACGCAGTATTTT
TRBJ2-5 TRBV28 NA NA CASSTAPRETQYF TGTGCCAGCAGTACGGCACCAAGGGAGACCCAGTACTTC
TRBJ1-5 TRBV5-1 NA many CASSFSGKEGQPQHF TGCGCCAGCAGCTTCTCCGGGAAAGAGGGTCAGCCCCAGCATTTT
TRBJ2-1 TRBV20-1 TRBD2 few CSAKAGGPDEQFF TGCAGTGCTAAGGCGGGAGGGCCAGATGAGCAGTTCTTC
TRBJ2-1 TRBV7-9 TRBD2 NA CATNVPSGGSYNEQFF TGTGCTACAAATGTCCCTAGCGGGGGATCCTACAATGAGCAGTTCTTC
TRBJ2-7 TRBV10-3 TRBD2 NA CAISVGTSVTYEQYF TGTGCCATCAGCGTAGGGACTAGCGTCACCTACGAGCAGTACTTC
TRBJ2-5 TRBV28 NA once CASNFIDHRETGETQYF TGTGCCAGCAATTTCATAGACCACAGGGAAACAGGAGAGACCCAGTACTTC
TRBJ1-2 TRBV20-1 TRBD1 few CSAQQGDYGYTF TGCAGTGCTCAACAGGGGGACTATGGCTACACCTTC
TRBJ2-3 TRBV29-1 TRBD1 many CSVGLTGADTQYF TGCAGCGTTGGTTTGACAGGGGCAGATACGCAGTATTTT
TRBJ1-4 TRBV11-2 TRBD1 NA CASTKDTWGQAHEKLFF TGTGCCAGCACCAAGGACACTTGGGGACAGGCCCATGAAAAACTGTTTTTT
TRBJ2-3 TRBV12-3/TRBV12-4 NA few CASSRDTGDTQYF TGTGCCAGCAGTCGTGACACAGGGGATACGCAGTATTTT
TRBJ2-5 TRBV12-3/TRBV12-4 NA many CASTGGRETQYF TGTGCCAGCACCGGAGGTCGGGAGACCCAGTACTTC
TRBJ2-5 TRBV7-9 TRBD2 few CASSTWTSGFTQETQYF TGTGCCAGCAGCACTTGGACTAGCGGGTTCACCCAAGAGACCCAGTACTTC
TRBJ2-1 TRBV11-1 TRBD2 few CASSLGDSGRVLSDEQFF TGTGCCAGCAGCTTAGGGGACAGCGGGAGGGTTTTGAGCGATGAGCAGTTCTTC
TRBJ1-4 TRBV20-1 NA NA CSAYLGATNEKLFF TGCAGTGCTTATCTGGGAGCAACTAATGAAAAACTGTTTTTT
TRBJ2-1 TRBV20-1 NA many CSAREDFLDEQFF TGCAGTGCTAGGGAGGACTTCCTCGATGAGCAGTTCTTC
TRBJ2-1 TRBV20-1 TRBD2 few CSARGTSGRATPTYNEQFF TGCAGTGCCAGGGGGACTAGCGGGAGGGCCACACCAACATACAATGAGCAGTTCTTC
TRBJ2-7 TRBV12-3/TRBV12-4 TRBD1 many CASSLLGQGQYEQYF TGTGCCAGCAGTTTACTAGGACAGGGACAATACGAGCAGTACTTC
TRBJ2-2 TRBV5-1 TRBD2 NA CASSLRGTSRSTGELFF TGCGCCAGCAGCCTACGCGGGACTAGCCGGAGTACCGGGGAGCTGTTTTTT
TRBJ2-1 TRBV6-1 TRBD1 many CASSRRKQGGYNEQFF TGTGCCAGCAGCCGACGAAAACAGGGGGGATACAATGAGCAGTTCTTC
TRBJ2-1 TRBV5-1 NA many CASRDWLRNNEQFF TGCGCCAGCAGGGATTGGCTACGTAACAATGAGCAGTTCTTC
TRBJ2-3 TRBV9 NA few CASSVEQGWADTQYF TGTGCCAGCAGCGTAGAGCAAGGGTGGGCAGATACGCAGTATTTT
TRBJ2-1 TRBV5-1 TRBD1 NA CASSVSGQGNEQFF TGCGCCAGCAGCGTATCGGGACAGGGGAATGAGCAGTTCTTC
TRBJ2-1 TRBV20-1 NA NA CSASLRDFYNEQFF TGCAGTGCTAGTCTTCGGGACTTCTACAATGAGCAGTTCTTC
TRBJ2-1 TRBV12-3/TRBV12-4 NA many CASSSTLANAPYNEQFF TGTGCCAGCAGTTCAACCCTAGCGAATGCTCCCTACAATGAGCAGTTCTTC
TRBJ2-5 TRBV20-1 NA many CSARADSLQETQYF TGCAGTGCTAGAGCGGACAGCCTACAAGAGACCCAGTACTTC
TRBJ2-2 TRBV12-3/TRBV12-4 TRBD1 many CASRGTENPTGELFF TGTGCCAGCAGAGGGACAGAAAATCCCACCGGGGAGCTGTTTTTT
TRBJ2-3 TRBV2 NA few CASSEQDTDTQYF TGTGCCAGCAGTGAACAAGACACAGATACGCAGTATTTT
TRBJ1-1 TRBV25-1 NA many CASRRGNTEAFF TGTGCCAGTCGCCGGGGGAACACTGAAGCTTTCTTT
TRBJ2-3 TRBV10-3 NA many CAIRPETDTQYF TGTGCCATCAGACCCGAAACAGATACGCAGTATTTT
TRBJ1-4 TRBV5-1 TRBD1 many CASSLETGGEEKLFF TGCGCCAGCAGCTTGGAGACAGGGGGAGAAGAAAAACTGTTTTTT
TRBJ2-7 TRBV7-8 NA few CASSSWTVSYEQYF TGTGCCAGCAGCTCGTGGACAGTCTCCTACGAGCAGTACTTC
TRBJ2-7 TRBV20-1 NA many CSAGGLAYSSYEQYF TGCAGTGCTGGCGGTTTAGCGTACAGCTCCTACGAGCAGTACTTC
TRBJ2-3 TRBV29-1 TRBD2 NA CSVVSGRATYTDTQYF TGCAGCGTTGTTAGCGGGAGGGCCACATACACAGATACGCAGTATTTT
TRBJ2-7 TRBV6-5 NA few CASSYTGAGNEQYF TGTGCCAGCAGTTACACAGGAGCTGGGAACGAGCAGTACTTC
TRBJ2-5 TRBV6-1 NA NA CASSETAQRKETQYF TGTGCCAGCAGTGAAACAGCGCAACGTAAAGAGACCCAGTACTTC
TRBJ2-6 TRBV5-1 NA many CASSLAKPGANVLTF TGCGCCAGCAGCTTGGCGAAGCCCGGGGCCAACGTCCTGACTTTC
TRBJ2-7 TRBV30 NA NA CAWSVVGEQYF TGTGCCTGGAGTGTAGTAGGCGAGCAGTACTTC
TRBJ2-6 TRBV7-8 NA NA CASSLTERNSGANVLSF TGTGCCAGCAGCTTAACAGAAAGGAACTCTGGGGCCAACGTCCTGTCTTTC
TRBJ2-5 TRBV12-3/TRBV12-4 NA many CASSLLETQYF TGTGCCAGCAGTTTATTAGAGACCCAGTACTTC
TRBJ1-1 TRBV27 TRBD1 few CASHLQGMNTEAFF TGTGCCAGCCACCTACAGGGGATGAACACTGAAGCTTTCTTT